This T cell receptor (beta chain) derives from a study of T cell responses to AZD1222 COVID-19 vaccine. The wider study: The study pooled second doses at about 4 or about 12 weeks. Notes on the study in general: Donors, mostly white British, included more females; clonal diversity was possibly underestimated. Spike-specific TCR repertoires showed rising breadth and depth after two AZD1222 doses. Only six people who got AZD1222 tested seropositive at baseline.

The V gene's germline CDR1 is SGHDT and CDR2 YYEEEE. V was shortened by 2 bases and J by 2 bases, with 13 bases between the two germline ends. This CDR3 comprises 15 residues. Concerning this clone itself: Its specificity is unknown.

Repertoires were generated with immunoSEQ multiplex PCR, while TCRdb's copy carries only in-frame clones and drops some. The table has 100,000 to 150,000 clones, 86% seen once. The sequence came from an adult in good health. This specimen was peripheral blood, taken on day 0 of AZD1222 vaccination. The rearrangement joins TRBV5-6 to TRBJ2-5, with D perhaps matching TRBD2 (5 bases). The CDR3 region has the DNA TGTGCCAGCAGCTTAAAGGCTAGCCTACAAGAGACCCAGTACTTC. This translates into CASSLKASLQETQYF.